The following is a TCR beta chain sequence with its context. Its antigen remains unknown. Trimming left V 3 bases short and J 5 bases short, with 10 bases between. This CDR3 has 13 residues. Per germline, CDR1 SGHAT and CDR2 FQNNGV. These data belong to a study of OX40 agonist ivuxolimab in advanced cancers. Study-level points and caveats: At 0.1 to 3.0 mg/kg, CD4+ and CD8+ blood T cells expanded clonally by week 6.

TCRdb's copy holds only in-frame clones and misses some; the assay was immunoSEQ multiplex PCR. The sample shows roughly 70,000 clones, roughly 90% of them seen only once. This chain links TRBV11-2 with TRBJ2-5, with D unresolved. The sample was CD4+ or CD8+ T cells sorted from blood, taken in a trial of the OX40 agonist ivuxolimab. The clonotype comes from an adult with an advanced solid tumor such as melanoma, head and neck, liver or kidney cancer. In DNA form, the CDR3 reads TGTGCCAGCAGCTTCGGGCCAGCCGAGACCCAGTACTTC. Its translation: CASSFGPAETQYF.